This TCR beta chain was obtained from a study of Graves' ophthalmopathy and Graves' hyperthyroidism. Researchers took RNA transcripts and amplified TCR beta CDR3 regions from them. The library came from an HTBI-primed first-round RT-PCR and a second-round multiplex PCR. TCRdb re-called the multiplex PCR reads with MiXCR, one entry per CDR3 protein. The sample consists of a few hundred thousand distinct CDR3 sequences, 15% of them appearing once. This clonotype was detected ten times or more. V gave up 10 bases and J gave up 0 bases, with 21 bases separating them. The CDR3 covers 17 residues. Per germline, CDR1 MNHEY and CDR2 SVGEGT.

Sequencing used peripheral blood. This TCR derives from a woman between 18 and 30 years old with stable Graves' hyperthyroidism. The rearrangement links TRBV6-2 or TRBV6-3 to TRBJ2-2, with a tentative D call TRBD2 (6 bases). As DNA, the CDR3 is TGTGCCACCCGCTGGGCGGGGCTAATCGCGAACACCGGGGAGCTGTTTTTT. Protein sequence: CATRWAGLIANTGELFF.